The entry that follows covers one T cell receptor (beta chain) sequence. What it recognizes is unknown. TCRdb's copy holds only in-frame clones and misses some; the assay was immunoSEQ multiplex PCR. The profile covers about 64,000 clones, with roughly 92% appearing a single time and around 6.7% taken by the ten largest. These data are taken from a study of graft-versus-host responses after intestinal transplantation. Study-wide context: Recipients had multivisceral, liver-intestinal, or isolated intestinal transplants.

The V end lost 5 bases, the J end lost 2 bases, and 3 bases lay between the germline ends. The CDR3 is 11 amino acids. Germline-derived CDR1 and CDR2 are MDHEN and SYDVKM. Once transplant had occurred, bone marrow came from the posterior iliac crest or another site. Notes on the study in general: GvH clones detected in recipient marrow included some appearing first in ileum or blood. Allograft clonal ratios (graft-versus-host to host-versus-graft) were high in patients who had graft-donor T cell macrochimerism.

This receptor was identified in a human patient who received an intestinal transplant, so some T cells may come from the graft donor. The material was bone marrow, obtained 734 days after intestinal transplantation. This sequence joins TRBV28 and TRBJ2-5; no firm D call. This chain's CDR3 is CASSLQETQYF. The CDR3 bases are TGTGCCAGCAGTCTTCAAGAGACCCAGTACTTC. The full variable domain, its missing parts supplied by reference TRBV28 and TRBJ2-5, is DVKVTQSSRYLVKRTGEKVFLECVQDMDHENMFWYRQDPGLGLRLIYFSYDVKMKEKGDIPEGYSVSREKKERFSLILESASTNQTSMYLCASSLQETQYFGPGTRLLVL.